The sequence of this TCR beta chain was determined in a study of radiation and T cells in renal cell carcinoma. Assay: immunoSEQ multiplex PCR; the TCRdb copy retains only in-frame clones and omits some. The table has 130,000 or so clones, around 78% seen once. About this clone: Its matching antigen is unknown.

General study findings and limits: Baseline intratumoral clonotype presence is unknown without pretreatment biopsies. Top tumor clonotypes rose in blood 2 weeks post-radiation, then contracted.

The sample's time point: baseline pretreatment blood. Treatment described: 15 Gy SBRT to primary tumor, nephrectomy 4 weeks later. Radiation-treated patients gave blood at baseline, week 2 and week 4. The CDR3 has 15 amino acids. Between the trimmed V and J ends, which lost 0 bases and 10 bases, there was a span of 19 bases. The germline gives CDR1 SGHNT, CDR2 YYREEE (reference sequence). This chain joins TRBV5-4 and TRBJ1-2, with D possibly matching TRBD1 (5 bases). The TCR was taken from a woman in her 50s with renal cell carcinoma. Here the sequenced sample was blood, taken from a patient whose treatment included radiotherapy and nephrectomy. CDR3 amino acids: CASSLAGGGLRDYTF. DNA for the CDR3: TGTGCCAGCAGCTTGGCCGGGGGGGGATTGAGGGACTACACCTTC.